This is a list of T cell receptor beta chains from one sample in a study of identical twins. TCRdb ran MiXCR on the 5' RACE reads and lists one entry per CDR3 protein. Of approximately 280,000 distinct CDR3 sequences listed, more than 6.5% are singletons. This same sample was also part of a study on yellow fever vaccine responses in identical twins.

The sample taken for sequencing was memory (CD45RO+) T cells sorted from blood. The receptors shown here come from a woman younger than 30 in good health. Each CDR3 is given with its conserved first and last residue.

j_call v_call cdr3_aa
TRBJ2-2 TRBV6-2/TRBV6-3 CASSYGLDNTGELFF
TRBJ2-5 TRBV9 CASSGGALGTQYF
TRBJ1-1 TRBV18 CASSPLNLYRGESTEAFF
TRBJ1-2 TRBV20-1 CSAHKTGGTYGYTF
TRBJ1-6 TRBV3-1 CASSPLAGSNSPLHF
TRBJ2-5 TRBV15 CATSRDPGSLETQYF
TRBJ2-6 TRBV20-1 CSAARDSGANVLTF
TRBJ2-2 TRBV6-2/TRBV6-3 CASSYSSEMNTGELFF
TRBJ1-2 TRBV27 CASRATGLYGYTF
TRBJ1-1 TRBV20-1 CSASDREGGTEAFF
TRBJ2-7 TRBV5-1 CASSLAAAAYEQYF
TRBJ1-2 TRBV6-1 CASMGQGGGYTF
TRBJ2-7 TRBV5-1 CARSYDRAYEQYF
TRBJ2-3 TRBV27 CASSLSTVGGTSSYTQYF
TRBJ1-6 TRBV12-3/TRBV12-4 CASRGQGYNSPLHF
TRBJ2-1 TRBV20-1 CSARDPAGPRMYNEQFF
TRBJ2-1 TRBV20-1 CSARLLAGNYNEQFF
TRBJ1-2 TRBV4-1 CASSQEYYGYTF
TRBJ2-5 TRBV24-1 CATSMGRGMPETQYF
TRBJ2-1 TRBV28 CASSPGGGVYNEQFF
TRBJ1-5 TRBV27 CASSLFGGYQPQHF
TRBJ1-1 TRBV7-9 CASLPRRDPNTEAFF
TRBJ2-7 TRBV27 CASSLKLSYEQYF
TRBJ1-1 TRBV6-4 CASRIDRGLGEAFF
TRBJ1-2 TRBV20-1 CSARESTLNYGYTF
TRBJ1-1 TRBV9 CASSPTGAKTNTEAFF
TRBJ1-2 TRBV20-1 CSALRDGANYGYTF
TRBJ2-7 TRBV24-1 CATSDGSSRGYEQYF
TRBJ2-1 TRBV20-1 CSALAFSYNEQFF
TRBJ2-5 TRBV2 CTICLSGPGQREETQYF
TRBJ2-5 TRBV11-2 CASSPRGRASSTQETQYF
TRBJ2-1 TRBV2 CASSRYEQFF
TRBJ2-1 TRBV24-1 CATSEILAGSYNEQFF
TRBJ1-5 TRBV4-1 CARVGRSNQPQHF
TRBJ1-3 TRBV15 CATSRSGQPSGNTIYF
TRBJ2-3 TRBV20-1 CSARGGTTWATDTQYF
TRBJ1-2 TRBV9 CASSQGGLGGYTF
TRBJ2-3 TRBV4-1 CASSQVGADTQYF
TRBJ2-2 TRBV6-5 CASSWDGDTGELFF
TRBJ2-3 TRBV7-8 CASAGNLAQYF
TRBJ2-2 TRBV29-1 CSVGRAGNTGELFF
TRBJ2-3 TRBV24-1 CATSDRLAGEGDTQYF